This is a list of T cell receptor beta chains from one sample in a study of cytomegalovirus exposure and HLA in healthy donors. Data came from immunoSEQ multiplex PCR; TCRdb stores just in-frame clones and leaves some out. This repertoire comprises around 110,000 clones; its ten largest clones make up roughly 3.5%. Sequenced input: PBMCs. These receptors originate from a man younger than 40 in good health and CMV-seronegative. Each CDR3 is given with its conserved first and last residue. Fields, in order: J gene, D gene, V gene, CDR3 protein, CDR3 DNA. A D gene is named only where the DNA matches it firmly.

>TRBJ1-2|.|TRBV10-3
CAISESVGVGGYTF
TGTGCCATCAGTGAGTCGGTGGGCGTCGGTGGCTACACCTTC
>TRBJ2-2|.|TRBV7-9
CASSLVEVTGELFF
TGTGCCAGCAGCTTAGTGGAGGTTACCGGGGAGCTGTTTTTT
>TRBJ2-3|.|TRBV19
CASSKGGGSTDTQYF
TGTGCCAGTAGTAAGGGGGGAGGGAGCACAGATACGCAGTATTTT
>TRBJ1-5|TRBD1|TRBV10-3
CAIRSGQGDQPQHF
TGTGCCATCAGGTCCGGGCAGGGGGATCAGCCCCAGCATTTT
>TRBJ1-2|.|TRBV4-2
CASSQAPTPTNYGYTF
TGTGCCAGCAGCCAAGCCCCAACGCCTACTAACTATGGCTACACCTTC
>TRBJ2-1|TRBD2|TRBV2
CASSESGKGYNEQFF
TGTGCCAGCAGTGAGAGCGGGAAGGGTTACAATGAGCAGTTCTTC
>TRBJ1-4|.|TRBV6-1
CASSEERRANEKLFF
TGTGCCAGCAGTGAAGAAAGGAGGGCTAATGAAAAACTGTTTTTT
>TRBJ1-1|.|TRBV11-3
CASSPTSKNTEAFF
TGTGCCAGCAGCCCCACATCAAAGAACACTGAAGCTTTCTTT
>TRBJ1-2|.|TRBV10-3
CAIVRGPNYGYTF
TGTGCCATCGTACGAGGGCCCAACTATGGCTACACCTTC
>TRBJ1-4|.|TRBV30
CAWTPTGGSEKLFF
TGTGCCTGGACCCCGACGGGCGGGAGTGAAAAACTGTTTTTT
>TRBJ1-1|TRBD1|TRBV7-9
CASSLGFGGTGDAEAFF
TGTGCCAGCAGCTTAGGATTTGGCGGGACAGGGGACGCTGAAGCTTTCTTT
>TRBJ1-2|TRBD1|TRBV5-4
CASSLWTGIYGYTF
TGTGCCAGCAGCTTGTGGACAGGGATCTATGGCTACACCTTC
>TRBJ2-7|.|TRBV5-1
CASSLAPGINYEQYF
TGCGCCAGCAGCTTGGCCCCGGGGATCAACTACGAGCAGTACTTC
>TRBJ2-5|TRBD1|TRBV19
CASNTQGLSETQYF
TGTGCCAGTAACACACAGGGGCTTTCAGAGACCCAGTACTTC
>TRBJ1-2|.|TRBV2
CASKEQGLSNYGYTF
TGTGCCAGCAAGGAGCAGGGCTTATCTAACTATGGCTACACCTTC
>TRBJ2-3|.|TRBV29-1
CSVTTRTDTQYF
TGCAGCGTGACGACTAGAACAGATACGCAGTATTTT
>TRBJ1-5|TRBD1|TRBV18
CASSLAGTENQPQHF
TGTGCCAGCTCATTAGCCGGGACAGAAAATCAGCCCCAGCATTTT
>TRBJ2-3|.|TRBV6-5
CASSRTADTQYF
TGTGCCAGCAGTCGGACAGCAGATACGCAGTATTTT
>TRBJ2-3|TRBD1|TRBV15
CATSRSDRARTDTQYF
TGTGCCACCAGCAGGTCTGACAGGGCCCGCACAGATACGCAGTATTTT
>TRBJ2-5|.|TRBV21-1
CASSNWDRGQETQYF
TGTGCCAGCAGCAATTGGGACAGGGGGCAAGAGACCCAGTACTTC
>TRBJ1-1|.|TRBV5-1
CASSLMTGDTEAFF
TGCGCCAGCAGCCTGATGACGGGGGACACTGAAGCTTTCTTT
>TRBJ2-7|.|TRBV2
CASSAQVRTYEQYF
TGTGCCAGCAGTGCCCAGGTCCGTACCTACGAGCAGTACTTC
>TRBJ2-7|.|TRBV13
CASSLGQRTYEQYF
TGTGCCAGCAGCCTTGGACAGAGAACCTACGAGCAGTACTTC
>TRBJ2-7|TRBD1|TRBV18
CASSPNPGTGGYEQYF
TGTGCCAGCTCACCCAATCCGGGGACAGGGGGCTACGAGCAGTACTTC
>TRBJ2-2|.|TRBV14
CASSHPRKEGAGELFF
TGTGCCAGCAGCCATCCCCGGAAAGAAGGAGCCGGGGAGCTGTTTTTT
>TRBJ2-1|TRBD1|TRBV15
CATSRRQGGYNEQFF
TGTGCCACCAGCAGACGACAGGGGGGCTACAATGAGCAGTTCTTC
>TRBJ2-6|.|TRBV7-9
CASSPPGIEGANVLTF
TGTGCCAGCAGCCCGCCCGGGATTGAAGGGGCCAACGTCCTGACTTTC
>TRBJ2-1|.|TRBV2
CASSGQTGLNEQFF
TGTGCCAGCAGTGGCCAAACAGGGCTGAATGAGCAGTTCTTC
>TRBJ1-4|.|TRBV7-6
CASSLAPQGYNEKLFF
TGTGCCAGCAGCTTAGCGCCACAGGGTTATAATGAAAAACTGTTTTTT
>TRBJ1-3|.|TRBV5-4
CASSLDSTISGNTIYF
TGTGCCAGCAGCTTGGACAGCACGATTTCTGGAAACACCATATATTTT
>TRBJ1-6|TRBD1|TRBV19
CASRDRASYNSPLHF
TGCGCCAGTAGGGACAGGGCCTCCTATAATTCACCCCTCCACTTT
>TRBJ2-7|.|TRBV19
CASSRGSTAYEQYF
TGTGCCAGTAGTAGAGGGTCCACCGCCTACGAGCAGTACTTC
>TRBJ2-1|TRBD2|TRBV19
CASSTLPSGGHNEQFF
TGTGCCAGTAGTACCCTGCCTAGCGGGGGGCACAATGAGCAGTTCTTC
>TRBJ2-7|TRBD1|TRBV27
CASSVAGTVPQYF
TGTGCCAGCAGCGTGGCCGGGACAGTCCCCCAGTACTTC
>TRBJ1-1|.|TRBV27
CASNRRGVDTEAFF
TGTGCCAGCAATCGCAGGGGAGTCGACACTGAAGCTTTCTTT
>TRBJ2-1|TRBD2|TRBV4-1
CASSQVITSGGAGAYNEQFF
TGCGCCAGCAGCCAAGTTATCACTAGCGGGGGGGCCGGAGCCTACAATGAGCAGTTCTTC
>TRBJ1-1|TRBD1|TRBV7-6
CASSLAGTASEAFF
TGTGCCAGCAGCTTAGCGGGGACAGCCTCAGAAGCTTTCTTT